This paragraph reports one T cell receptor (beta chain). TCRdb's table, derived via immunoSEQ multiplex PCR, lists solely in-frame clones and lacks some. The table lists about 48,000 clones, approximately 91% of them singletons, with around 6.7% in the top ten. The V gene's germline CDR1 is SGHRS and CDR2 YFSETQ. V lost 2 bases, J lost 1 base, and 18 bases lay in between. This CDR3 is 17 amino acids long. The data were taken from a study of OX40 agonist ivuxolimab in advanced cancers. V gene TRBV5-1 combines with J gene TRBJ2-5, with D possibly being TRBD1 (5 bases). The receptor's source is an adult with an advanced solid tumor such as melanoma, head and neck, liver or kidney cancer. The sample in question was CD4+ or CD8+ T cells sorted from blood, obtained in a trial of the OX40 agonist ivuxolimab. DNA for the CDR3: TGCGCCAGCAGCTTAGGGGCTGGACACCCGGCCCAAGAGACCCAGTACTTC. This gives the protein CASSLGAGHPAQETQYF. Looking up the rest from reference TRBV5-1 and TRBJ2-5 gives the full variable domain: KAGVTQTPRYLIKTRGQQVTLSCSPISGHRSVSWYQQTPGQGLQFLFEYFSETQRNKGNFPGRFSGRQFSNSRSEMNVSTLELGDSALYLCASSLGAGHPAQETQYFGPGTRLLVL.